The T cell receptor beta chain described here comes from a study of T cells of healthy individuals. TCRdb reprocessed the 5' RACE reads via MiXCR and lists one record per CDR3 protein. The data hold some 85,000 distinct CDR3 sequences, with around 5.1% observed a single time. Germline values: CDR1 MNHEY, CDR2 SVGEGT. This CDR3 is 15 amino acids long. Trimming stripped 1 base from V and 2 bases from J, with 9 bases between. At least ten counts were recorded for this clonotype. The origin of this receptor is a female donor in good health. The chain recombines TRBV6-2 or TRBV6-3 with TRBJ2-1; D uncertain. CDR3 sequence reads: CASSYFTYTYNEQFF. CDR3 DNA sequence: TGTGCCAGCAGTTACTTTACTTACACCTACAATGAGCAGTTCTTC.